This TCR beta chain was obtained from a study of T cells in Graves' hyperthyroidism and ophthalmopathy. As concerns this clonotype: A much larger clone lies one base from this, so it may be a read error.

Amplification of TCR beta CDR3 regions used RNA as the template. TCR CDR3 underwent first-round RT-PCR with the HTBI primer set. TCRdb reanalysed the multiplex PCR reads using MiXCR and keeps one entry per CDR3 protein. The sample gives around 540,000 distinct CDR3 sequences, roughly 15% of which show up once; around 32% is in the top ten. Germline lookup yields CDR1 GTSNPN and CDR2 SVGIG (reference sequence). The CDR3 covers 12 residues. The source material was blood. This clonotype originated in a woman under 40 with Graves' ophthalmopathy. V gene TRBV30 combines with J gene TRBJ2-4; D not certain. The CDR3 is CAWRKAKNIRYF. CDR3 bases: TGTGCCTGGAGGAAAGCCAAAAACATTCGGTACTTC.